This record covers a single TCR beta chain. The antigen is undetermined. The record originates from a study of beta chain features in type 1 diabetes. General study findings and limits: A pattern of fewer insertions and more deletions at VDJ junctions was seen in type 1 diabetes patients.

The sequenced template was cDNA made from the entire isolated RNA. The method was immunoSEQ multiplex PCR; TCRdb's version includes in-frame clones alone and lacks a portion of them. The repertoire holds under 900,000 clones, 15% to 20% seen once, with roughly 0.025% in the top ten. The CDR3 contains 11 residues. Trimming took off 10 bases at V and 0 bases at J, with 6 bases between the two ends. Germline V gives CDR1 MDHEN, CDR2 SYDVKM. This receptor was taken from a woman aged 18 to 35 in good health. The chain has TRBV28 and TRBJ2-5; D call uncertain. The sequenced sample was naive CD4+ T cells from blood. The DNA of the CDR3 is TGTGCCACCGGGTACCAAGAGACCCAGTACTTC. Residues: CATGYQETQYF. Filled out from reference TRBV28 and TRBJ2-5, the complete variable domain reads DVKVTQSSRYLVKRTGEKVFLECVQDMDHENMFWYRQDPGLGLRLIYFSYDVKMKEKGDIPEGYSVSREKKERFSLILESASTNQTSMYLCATGYQETQYFGPGTRLLVL.